This T cell receptor beta chain derives from a study of beta chain features in type 1 diabetes listed by TCRdb under 2018. For context, the study as a whole: No differences in mean age, gender distribution, total cell number or subset yield were found between patients and healthy donors. A total of 100 million to 110 million sorted cells were examined across all samples, and a strong correlation was observed between cell number per subset and RNA yield. The study compared TCRB repertoires of sorted circulating CD4+ T cell subsets between recently diagnosed type 1 diabetes patients and matched healthy donors. Whereas all 28 donors provided naive and central memory subsets, regulatory and stem cell-like memory subsets were isolated from just 8 patients and roughly eight healthy donors. The study at large found these results: Because the HLA sub-analyses included only small numbers of individuals, any influence of HLA type on TCRB rearrangement was left unresolved. Because cDNA was sequenced instead of genomic DNA, activated cells with high expression could be over-represented, although the groups did not differ in activation or CD3 levels. Naive, central memory and regulatory TCRB repertoires appeared to be more alike among patients than among healthy donors. Fewer insertions and more nucleotide deletions at VDJ recombination sites were observed in patients with type 1 diabetes, implying thymic rearrangement abnormalities. Shorter templates might be favored by PCR, yet because patient and control samples were amplified and corrected together, any such skew would affect both groups equally. Type 1 diabetes patients showed a moderate but significant shortening of TCRB CDR3 length in all four CD4+ subsets.

From its cysteine to its phenylalanine, the CDR3 spans 14 amino acids. CDR3 DNA only is kept here, 42 bases in frame from base 1. V trim: 3 bases; J trim: 6 bases; unmatched bases: 7. The germline V gene yields SQVTM for CDR1 and ANQGSEA for CDR2. Each donor gave one peripheral blood draw, averaging approximately 120 mL, which was collected into heparinised tubes. Naive, central memory, regulatory and stem cell-like memory CD4+ T cells were sorted on a BD FACSAria II using a panel including CD45RO, CCR7, CD25, CD127, CD95 and CD27. Purity was above 95% for every sorted population. Right away, PBMCs were isolated by Lymphoprep density gradient centrifugation and were stained directly, with no culture step. To minimize batch effects, samples were stained and sorted in pairs, one healthy donor with one patient per experiment. Regarding this clone: Its antigen remains undetermined. No much larger clone exists at a distance of one base, and base qualities are not known.

All of the isolated RNA was reverse transcribed with the High Capacity cDNA Reverse Transcription Kit, so expressed TCRB transcripts were sequenced. Deep immunoSEQ sequencing was performed on naive, central memory and regulatory T cell samples, with an average of approximately 4 million total reads per sample. Sorted cells were lysed in RLT buffer and RNA was extracted with DNase-treated RNeasy Micro or Mini kits, depending on cell number. To prevent cross-contamination, every cell subset was processed on its own, while patient and healthy donor samples were processed together. The immunoSEQ multiplex PCR was used to amplify TCRB sequences from cDNA, generating 87-bp fragments that spanned the CDR3 region. Amplicons were sequenced on the Illumina HiSeq platform. In the paper's pipeline: PCR bias was computationally corrected using synthetic template baselines, reads within Hamming distance 2 were collapsed, and singletons that could not be merged were discarded. Reads were aligned against IMGT to assign V, D and J genes, CDR3 length and insertions or deletions at six rearrangement sites. Clonotype counts were normalized to sorted cell number within each subset before computing true diversity and Gini coefficients with the tcR R package. The overlap coefficient, calculated on TCRB nucleotide sequences, was used to measure repertoire sharing. Out-of-frame TCRB sequences from naive cells were analyzed as a proxy for the pre-selection repertoire. TCRdb provides this immuneACCESS table in a form limited to in-frame rearrangements. Some clones are lacking; in checked studies, under half of them reflect an unresolved V gene, and why the rest are absent is not known. D and trimming were read from the DNA, whereas the V and J calls and clone size are those reported in that table. This sample has just over 450,000 clones in its table, and about 30% of those were observed once. Around 0.065% of the sample is held by the ten biggest clonotypes.

Sequencing used naive CD4+ T cells from blood. The sample's cell subset or site label is to be understood as: true naive CD4+ T cells. The TCR originated in a man aged 18 to 35 in good health. The sequence is built from TRBV29-1 and TRBJ1-4, and 7 junctional nucleotides match TRBD1. The sequenced DNA: TGCAGCGTTGAGGACACAGGGGTCGATGAAAAACTGTTTTTT. Translated, this is CSVEDTGVDEKLFF.